The 6 T cell receptor beta chains below all came from one sample that was sequenced in a study of cytomegalovirus exposure and HLA in healthy donors. This table comes from immunoSEQ multiplex PCR, and its TCRdb copy is limited to in-frame clones, with some not included. The data hold about 110,000 clones, with nearly 97% observed a single time. Source material: PBMCs. The receptors derive from a woman between 18 and 29 years old in good health and CMV-seronegative.

This chain connects TRBV6-5 to TRBJ2-7; 8 bases are shared with TRBD1. V shed 2 bases and J 6 bases; nucleotides not matched to a gene: 9. CDR3 length: 15 residues. Germline V lookup: CDR1 MNHEY, CDR2 SVGAGI. CDR3 loop: CASSYPDRGISEQYF. DNA of the CDR3: TGTGCCAGCAGTTACCCAGACAGGGGAATTTCCGAGCAGTACTTC.

This clone was observed a single time. The genes are TRBV11-3 and TRBJ2-5; 7 positions match TRBD2. Trimming removed 3 bases from V and 2 bases from J; junction bases left unmatched: 6. The CDR3 runs to 15 residues. CDR1 and CDR2 (germline): SGHNT, YENEEA. The CDR3 nucleotides are TGTGCCAGCAGCTTCCGAGCGGGGCCTCAAGAGACCCAGTACTTC. This gives the protein CASSFRAGPQETQYF.

The rearrangement joins TRBV9 to TRBJ2-3, with 7 positions matching TRBD2. V lost 4 bases to trimming and J lost 5 bases; unmatched junction nucleotides: 10. The germline V gene encodes CDR1 SGDLS and CDR2 YYNGEE. This CDR3 contains 15 residues. The CDR3 region has the DNA TGTGCCAGCAGCCCCCGGGGAGGGATCGGAGATACGCAGTATTTT. It specifies CASSPRGGIGDTQYF.

The rearrangement joins TRBV6-6 to TRBJ2-5, with 8 bases that match TRBD2. The CDR3 is 11 amino acids. Per the germline V gene, CDR1 is MNHNY and CDR2 is SVGAGI (reference sequence). The V gene end was trimmed by 11 bases and the J gene end by 3 bases; junction bases not matched to a gene: 2. The chain's CDR3 is CAAGGEETQYF. The CDR3 DNA follows: TGTGCCGCCGGGGGGGAAGAGACCCAGTACTTC.

This clone has a handful of counts. This specimen includes other DNA sequences encoding the same CDR3. The chain combines TRBV2 with TRBJ1-1; TRBD1 might be the D (5 bases). V lost 3 bases and J 1 base, leaving 9 bases between the germline ends. The CDR3 covers 14 residues. Germline V gene lookup returns CDR1 SNHLY and CDR2 FYNNEI. CDR3: CASSERQGNTEAFF. The CDR3 region has the DNA TGTGCCAGCAGTGAGCGCCAGGGGAACACTGAAGCTTTCTTT.

This chain links TRBV7-6 with TRBJ2-2; D uncertain. Trimming removed 4 bases at V and 4 bases at J, with 10 bases between. Germline values: CDR1 SGHVS, CDR2 FNYEAQ. The CDR3 covers 14 residues. The CDR3 reads CASSSLSSTGELFF. The DNA of the CDR3 is TGTGCCAGCAGCTCCTTATCTTCCACCGGGGAGCTGTTTTTT.